This T cell receptor (beta chain) was recovered during a study of T cell responses to AZD1222 COVID-19 vaccine. The germline gives CDR1 MGHRA, CDR2 YSYEKL. The CDR3 extends over 19 amino acids. Losses at the gene ends were 1 base for V and 3 bases for J; bases not matched to a gene: 15. Some clones are missing from TCRdb's copy, which holds only in-frame ones; the method was immunoSEQ multiplex PCR. The data show about 78,000 clones, just over 90% seen once. The origin of this receptor is an adult who received the AZD1222 COVID-19 vaccine. The input for sequencing was peripheral blood, taken 28 days after the second AZD1222 dose. The chain combines TRBV4-1 with TRBJ2-7; 10 bases line up with TRBD2. The CDR3: CASSQGWTSGQIPLYEQYF. CDR3 coding DNA: TGCGCCAGCAGCCAAGGGTGGACTAGCGGACAAATCCCCCTCTACGAGCAGTACTTC.